Listed below are T cell receptor beta chains from one sample, sequenced in a study of cytomegalovirus exposure and HLA in healthy donors. The method was immunoSEQ multiplex PCR; TCRdb's version includes in-frame clones alone and lacks a portion of them. The data show 210,000 or so clones, roughly 73% seen once. Sequencing input: PBMCs. The receptors were sampled from a boy aged 10-17 years in good health and CMV-seronegative. The CDR3 runs from the conserved cysteine through the conserved F or W. D genes are given only for firm matches. For some rows the clone size is stated as once, few or many, or as a class when expanded; others skip it.

V gene: TRBV27; J gene: TRBJ1-6; clone size: once; D gene: TRBD1; CDR3 DNA: TGTGCCAGCGGACAGGAGGATAATTCACCCCTCCACTTT; CDR3 protein: CASGQEDNSPLHF
V gene: TRBV2; J gene: TRBJ2-1; clone size: .; D gene: TRBD1; CDR3 DNA: TGTGCCAGCAGTACACCGGGACAGGAATTTCTTCTTGAGCAGTTCTTC; CDR3 protein: CASSTPGQEFLLEQFF
V gene: TRBV19; J gene: TRBJ2-5; clone size: .; D gene: .; CDR3 DNA: TGTGCCAGTAGTATAGACCCTCGGACCCAGTACTTC; CDR3 protein: CASSIDPRTQYF
V gene: TRBV5-1; J gene: TRBJ2-7; clone size: once; D gene: TRBD2; CDR3 DNA: TGCGCCAGCAAAGAAGGACTAGCGGACTCCTACGAGCAGTACTTC; CDR3 protein: CASKEGLADSYEQYF
V gene: TRBV5-6; J gene: TRBJ1-1; clone size: few; D gene: .; CDR3 DNA: TGTGCCAGCAGCTTGGCGTGGAACACTGAAGCTTTCTTT; CDR3 protein: CASSLAWNTEAFF
V gene: TRBV11-3; J gene: TRBJ1-4; clone size: .; D gene: .; CDR3 DNA: TGTGCCAGCAGCTTACAGGGTAATGAAAAACTGTTTTTT; CDR3 protein: CASSLQGNEKLFF
V gene: TRBV29-1; J gene: TRBJ2-1; clone size: few; D gene: TRBD1; CDR3 DNA: TGCAGCGTTGTGTTCGGGACAGTGAATGAGCAGTTCTTC; CDR3 protein: CSVVFGTVNEQFF
V gene: TRBV11-3; J gene: TRBJ1-2; clone size: .; D gene: .; CDR3 DNA: TGTGCCAGCAGCCGGGATCCCTCGTCTAACTATGGCTACACCTTC; CDR3 protein: CASSRDPSSNYGYTF
V gene: TRBV6-1; J gene: TRBJ1-1; clone size: .; D gene: .; CDR3 DNA: TGTGCCAGCACCATTACACAGGGCCTGAACACTGAAGCTTTCTTT; CDR3 protein: CASTITQGLNTEAFF
V gene: TRBV7-2; J gene: TRBJ1-2; clone size: .; D gene: TRBD1; CDR3 DNA: TGTGCCAGCAGCTATCTAAAACGGGACAGCAGCTATGGCTACACCTTC; CDR3 protein: CASSYLKRDSSYGYTF
V gene: TRBV6-1; J gene: TRBJ2-3; clone size: .; D gene: TRBD2; CDR3 DNA: TGTGCCAGTAGGGAGGGACGGAGCACAGATACGCAGTATTTT; CDR3 protein: CASREGRSTDTQYF
V gene: TRBV2; J gene: TRBJ2-7; clone size: .; D gene: TRBD2; CDR3 DNA: TGTGCCAGCACGAGACTAGCGGACGAGCAGTACTTC; CDR3 protein: CASTRLADEQYF
V gene: TRBV6-1; J gene: TRBJ2-2; clone size: .; D gene: .; CDR3 DNA: TGTGCCAGCAGTGACGTCTTTTCCACCGGGGAGCTGTTTTTT; CDR3 protein: CASSDVFSTGELFF
V gene: TRBV6-5; J gene: TRBJ1-1; clone size: .; D gene: .; CDR3 DNA: TGTGCCAGCAGGTGGACAGAGGTGAGGGGTGAAGCTTTCTTT; CDR3 protein: CASRWTEVRGEAFF
V gene: TRBV30; J gene: TRBJ2-5; clone size: .; D gene: .; CDR3 DNA: TGTGCCTGGGCAAGGGGGCAAGAGACCCAGTACTTC; CDR3 protein: CAWARGQETQYF
V gene: TRBV4-2; J gene: TRBJ2-2; clone size: .; D gene: .; CDR3 DNA: TGTGCCAGCAGCCAAGCGGCATCTATCCCAGGCACCGGGGAGCTGTTTTTT; CDR3 protein: CASSQAASIPGTGELFF
V gene: TRBV9; J gene: TRBJ1-2; clone size: .; D gene: TRBD1; CDR3 DNA: TGTGCCAGCAGCGTAGAGGGGGCTCACGGCTACACCTTC; CDR3 protein: CASSVEGAHGYTF